Below are 30 T cell receptor beta chains sequenced from a single sample in a study of T-cell memory formation after mild COVID-19. MiXCR was run by TCRdb on the 5' RACE reads, yielding one entry per CDR3 protein. The sample holds 110,000 to 150,000 distinct CDR3 sequences, 11% to 15% seen once. The sequenced sample consisted of PBMCs or a T cell subset sorted from them (not recorded which). The receptors were sampled from an adult woman who had mild COVID-19 (a few samples of this study predate the infection). Cell type and time point are not known.

This chain joins TRBV7-8 and TRBJ2-1; D may correspond to TRBD1 or TRBD2 (5 bases each). CDR1 is SGHVS and CDR2 is FQNEAQ in the germline V gene. V was trimmed by 4 bases and J by 7 bases, leaving 20 bases between them. The CDR3 contains 16 residues. The CDR3 DNA reads as TGTGCCAGCAGCTCGCCGCGGGCAGGGTTGGGTAATGAGCAGTTCTTC. It yields the protein CASSSPRAGLGNEQFF.

This clonotype was picked up many times. The V and J genes are TRBV12-3 or TRBV12-4 and TRBJ1-1; possibly TRBD1 for D (5 bases). The CDR3 loop spans 15 amino acids. Trimming removed 2 bases from V and 3 bases from J, with 13 bases in between. The CDR3 loop reads CASSLSWGSHTEAFF. CDR3 nucleotide sequence: TGTGCCAGCAGTTTATCATGGGGGAGCCACACTGAAGCTTTCTTT.

The chain carries TRBV5-5 and TRBJ2-7; no clear D. The V gene's germline CDR1 is SGHKS and CDR2 YYEKEE (reference sequence). The CDR3 has 14 amino acids. Trimming stripped 0 bases from V and 2 bases from J, with 9 bases between. The CDR3, as DNA: TGTGCCAGCAGCTTGGCAGGCGGAACCTACGAGCAGTACGTC. This gives the protein CASSLAGGTYEQYV.

The chain joins TRBV27 to TRBJ2-5; TRBD1 might be the D (6 bases). Germline CDR1 reads MNHEY; CDR2 reads SMNVEV (reference sequence). V lost 6 bases and J lost 5, with 13 bases in between. The CDR3 has 13 amino acids. The CDR3 reads CASSGQGKETQYF. CDR3 bases: TGTGCCAGCAGCGGTCAGGGGAAGGAGACCCAGTACTTC.

The chain carries TRBV20-1 and TRBJ1-1, with D possibly matching TRBD1 (5 bases). Germline assignment: CDR1 DFQATT and CDR2 SNEGSKA (reference sequence). The CDR3 totals 14 residues. V gave up 5 bases and J gave up 1 base, with 14 bases separating them. The CDR3 region has the DNA TGCAGTGCTCCCCCCCGGGGGGAGAACACTGAAGCTTTCTTT. Translation: CSAPPRGENTEAFF.

This chain joins TRBV6-6 and TRBJ2-5; 9 bases fit TRBD2. CDR3 length equals 16 residues. Germline lookup yields CDR1 MNHNY and CDR2 SVGAGI (reference sequence). The V segment lost 2 bases and the J segment 4 bases; nucleotides outside the gene matches: 8. The CDR3: CASSYVAGGLGETQYF. The CDR3 DNA reads TGTGCCAGCAGTTACGTGGCGGGAGGGCTCGGAGAGACCCAGTACTTC.

The chain employs TRBV12-2 and TRBJ2-3. TRBV12-2 is designated a pseudogene. There are 14 residues in the CDR3. Here the CDR3 DNA reads TGTGCAAGTCGCTTACTGGATGTGGGAGATACGCAGTATTTT. Translated, it gives CASRLLDVGDTQYF.

This clonotype was observed a handful of times. The rearrangement joins TRBV5-1 to TRBJ2-7; TRBD1 matches at 9 bases. The length of the CDR3 is 14 residues. From germline, CDR1 is SGHRS and CDR2 YFSETQ. With 7 bases clipped from V and 0 bases from J, the junction kept 5 bases outside the gene matches. The CDR3 sequence is CASGDRGTSYEQYF. The CDR3 coding sequence is TGCGCCAGCGGTGACAGGGGGACCTCCTACGAGCAGTACTTC.

This clonotype was detected only a few times. The genes are TRBV27 and TRBJ2-7; 9 nucleotides align to TRBD1. With V trimmed by 5 bases and J by 6 bases, 11 bases remained unmatched. CDR1 and CDR2 from the germline V gene are MNHEY and SMNVEV (reference sequence). The CDR3 length is 15 residues. In DNA form, the CDR3 reads TGTGCCAGCAGTCCCCAACAGGGGGCGCGAGGCGAGCAGTACTTC. It specifies CASSPQQGARGEQYF.

The chain joins TRBV5-1 to TRBJ2-2, with D possibly matching TRBD2 (7 bases). V lost 4 bases to trimming and J lost 4 bases, with 23 bases between them. Germline lookup yields CDR1 SGHRS and CDR2 YFSETQ. CDR3 length equals 18 residues. CDR3 protein: CASSSGAALGAATGELFF. In DNA, the CDR3 is TGCGCCAGCAGCAGCGGGGCGGCCCTGGGGGCAGCCACCGGGGAGCTGTTTTTT.

The CDR3 here is CASSPMKQGPSYEQYF. The CDR3 DNA reads as TGTGCCAGCAGCCCGATGAAGCAGGGCCCCTCTTACGAGCAGTACTTC. This chain links TRBV7-9 with TRBJ2-7; maybe TRBD1 (5 bases). There are 16 residues in the CDR3. V was pared by 5 bases and J by 4 bases, with 21 bases between. Germline CDR1 and CDR2: SEHNR and FQNEAQ (reference sequence).

There are many counts of this clonotype. The chain uses TRBV4-1 and TRBJ1-1, with unresolved D. V was shortened by 6 bases and J by 5 bases, with 16 bases between the two germline ends. Germline CDR1 reads MGHRA; CDR2 reads YSYEKL. The CDR3 is 14 amino acids. CDR3 sequence: CASRPSGRRTEAFF. CDR3 coding DNA: TGCGCCAGCAGACCAAGTGGGAGAAGGACTGAAGCTTTCTTT.

This clonotype was detected a few times. V is TRBV9 and J is TRBJ2-2; 12 nucleotides match TRBD2. The CDR3 runs 18 residues. CDR1 SGDLS and CDR2 YYNGEE come from the germline V gene. V was clipped by 0 bases and J by 2 bases; unmatched bases: 5. The CDR3 DNA sequence: TGTGCCAGCAGCGTAGGCCCTAGCGGGAGGGGAAACACCGGGGAGCTGTTTTTT. Translating it yields CASSVGPSGRGNTGELFF.

This clonotype is deemed medium-sized (0.01 to 0.1%). The chain recombines TRBV2 with TRBJ2-2; D call uncertain. CDR1 is SNHLY, CDR2 FYNNEI, per germline. The CDR3 loop spans 13 amino acids. The V and J ends lost 4 bases and 7 bases respectively, with 10 bases between them. CDR3 DNA: TGTGCCAGCAGTGCCCGGGTTGTCGGGGAGCTGTTTTTT. Residues: CASSARVVGELFF.

The chain combines TRBV29-1 with TRBJ1-1; D gene uncertain. CDR1 and CDR2 (germline): SQVTM, ANQGSEA. The V end was cut by 5 bases, the J end by 0 bases, with 10 bases between. The CDR3 spans 13 residues. The CDR3: CSVFGVMNTEAFF. The CDR3 DNA sequence: TGCAGCGTTTTCGGGGTCATGAACACTGAAGCTTTCTTT.

In its sample, this clonotype was seen many times. The chain joins TRBV7-6 to TRBJ2-7; 12 bases match TRBD1. The germline CDR1 and CDR2 sequences are SGHVS and FNYEAQ. The trim removed 5 bases at V and 7 bases at J, leaving 12 bases unmatched. This CDR3 has 16 residues. For the CDR3, the DNA is TGTGCCAGCAGCCCAGGGATGGGACAGGGGGCGTATGAGCAGTACTTC. Protein sequence: CASSPGMGQGAYEQYF.

The chain joins TRBV7-9 to TRBJ2-5, with no clear D. Germline assignment: CDR1 SEHNR and CDR2 FQNEAQ (reference sequence). The CDR3 totals 12 residues. The ends were cut back, 4 bases at V and 1 base at J, with 4 bases in the middle. As DNA, the CDR3 is TGTGCCAGCAGCTCGGGCCAAGAGACCCAGTACTTC. This translates into CASSSGQETQYF.

This sequence joins TRBV6-5 and TRBJ1-1; TRBD1 is a possible D gene (6 bases). There are 16 residues in the CDR3. CDR1 MNHEY and CDR2 SVGAGI come from the germline V gene. V was clipped by 2 bases and J by 1 base, with 14 bases between them. CDR3 coding DNA: TGTGCCAGCAGTTACCTGGGGGGGGCGACGAACACTGAAGCTTTCTTT. It codes for CASSYLGGATNTEAFF.

The J gene is TRBJ2-7, the V gene TRBV24-1; 8 positions agree with TRBD1. The CDR3 has 14 residues. The germline V gene has CDR1 KGHDR and CDR2 SFDVKD. V lost 2 bases to trimming and J lost 5 bases; unmatched junction nucleotides: 4. The CDR3 is CATSDSTGDDEQYF. In DNA form, the CDR3 reads TGTGCCACCAGTGATTCGACAGGGGACGACGAGCAGTACTTC.

This clonotype was counted only a few times. The chain employs TRBV9 and TRBJ2-3; TRBD2 matches 11 bases. This CDR3 is built from 17 residues. With 0 bases clipped from V and 5 bases from J, the junction kept 8 bases outside the gene matches. CDR1 SGDLS and CDR2 YYNGEE come from the germline V gene. The chain's CDR3 is CASSVGVAGGPGDTQYF. The CDR3 coding sequence is TGTGCCAGCAGCGTAGGGGTAGCGGGGGGGCCCGGAGATACGCAGTATTTT.

The rearrangement uses TRBV24-1 and TRBJ2-3; D is perhaps TRBD2 (5 bases). Trimming shortened V by 5 bases and J by 4 bases, and 12 bases separated the two germline ends. This CDR3 has 14 amino acids. The germline V gene encodes CDR1 KGHDR and CDR2 SFDVKD. DNA of the CDR3: TGTGCCACCAGTGGTCGGGGAGCGGCAGATACGCAGTATTTT. Protein product: CATSGRGAADTQYF.

This clonotype was recorded a few times. The chain couples TRBV7-9 to TRBJ2-1, with TRBD2 matching 11 bases. Germline CDR1 SEHNR, CDR2 FQNEAQ (reference sequence). This CDR3 spans 15 amino acids. The V gene end was trimmed by 4 bases and the J gene end by 10 bases; junction bases not matched to a gene: 9. The CDR3 here is CASSSTVAGGMEQFF. The CDR3 DNA sequence: TGTGCCAGCAGCTCGACGGTAGCGGGAGGGATGGAGCAGTTCTTC. Looking up the rest from reference TRBV7-9 and TRBJ2-1 gives the full variable domain: DTGVSQNPRHKITKRGQNVTFRCDPISEHNRLYWYRQTLGQGPEFLTYFQNEAQLEKSRLLSDRFSAERPKGSFSTLEIQRTEQGDSAMYLCASSSTVAGGMEQFFGPGTRLTVL.

The chain has TRBV7-2 and TRBJ2-2; unclear D gene. This CDR3 is 11 amino acids long. CDR1 is SGHTA and CDR2 is FQGNSA in the germline V gene. Trimming left V 8 bases short and J 5 bases short, with 6 bases between. For the CDR3, the DNA is TGTGCCAGCCACGTAACCGGGGAGCTGTTTTTT. This codes for CASHVTGELFF.

This chain connects TRBV20-1 to TRBJ2-3, with D possibly matching TRBD1 (5 bases). The V end was cut by 0 bases, the J end by 8 bases, with 9 bases between. Germline lookup yields CDR1 DFQATT and CDR2 SNEGSKA (reference sequence). This CDR3 region has 12 residues. CDR3 nucleotides: TGCAGTGCTAGAGATTGGCAGGGTACGCAGTATTTT. Translating it yields CSARDWQGTQYF.

V and J are TRBV12-3 or TRBV12-4 and TRBJ2-7; 7 bases fit TRBD2. There are 15 residues in the CDR3. V shed 3 bases, J shed 3 bases, and the junction held 8 bases outside the gene matches. CDR3 sequence: CASSLSRLALYEQYF. For the CDR3, the DNA is TGTGCCAGCAGTTTGTCGAGACTAGCCCTCTACGAGCAGTACTTC.

This clonotype has a handful of counts. The rearrangement uses TRBV4-3 and TRBJ2-2; tentative D call: TRBD1 (5 bases). CDR3 size: 16 residues. Germline V CDR1 and CDR2: LGHNA, YSLEER. The V end was cut by 2 bases, the J end by 7 bases, with 17 bases between. CDR3 sequence: CASSQNSGVRVGELFF. In DNA form, the CDR3 reads TGCGCCAGCAGCCAAAACTCCGGCGTCAGGGTCGGGGAGCTGTTTTTT.

V gene TRBV12-3 or TRBV12-4 combines with J gene TRBJ2-1; no clear D gene. V was shortened by 4 bases and J by 5 bases, with 6 bases between the two germline ends. The CDR3 sequence is 12 residues long. The CDR3, as DNA: TGTGCCAGCAGTTCGGAACACAATGAGCAGTTCTTC. Its translation is CASSSEHNEQFF.

The chain has TRBV11-3 and TRBJ2-5; TRBD2 aligns across 11 bases. Per the germline V gene, CDR1 is SGHNT and CDR2 is YENEEA. The CDR3 is made up of 16 amino acids. Trimming cost V 5 bases and J 0 bases; bases outside gene matches: 5. This CDR3 is CASSPPTSGDQETQYF. The DNA for the CDR3 is TGTGCCAGCAGCCCCCCGACTAGCGGGGACCAAGAGACCCAGTACTTC.

This clonotype was counted ten times or more. This chain uses TRBV12-3 or TRBV12-4 with TRBJ2-7; D may be TRBD1 (7 bases). This CDR3 comprises 14 residues. With 5 bases removed from V and 4 bases from J, the gap between germline ends came to 15 bases. The chain's CDR3 is CASSPSTGRYEQYF. The DNA of the CDR3 is TGTGCCAGCAGTCCCTCGACAGGGAGGTACGAGCAGTACTTC.

This clonotype was detected many times. This sequence joins TRBV6-5 and TRBJ2-1, with unresolved D. CDR3 length equals 13 residues. V lost 5 bases and J 12 bases, leaving 17 bases between the germline ends. Germline CDR1 is MNHEY and CDR2 is SVGAGI. CDR3 in amino acids: CASSNGPDTVQFF. The CDR3 DNA sequence: TGTGCCAGCAGTAACGGACCCGACACGGTGCAGTTCTTC.